One sample yielded the 8 T cell receptor beta chains listed below, sequenced in a study of regulatory T cells in long-lasting Graves disease. The time point here: newly diagnosed GD, antithyroid drugs for less than 3 months. Preparation of the TCR library used RNA extracted from PBMCs. Library construction for TCR beta used iRepertoire HTBI primers and Arm-PCR of CDR3 regions. One entry per CDR3 protein results from TCRdb running MiXCR on the multiplex PCR reads. The sample lists some 250,000 distinct CDR3 sequences; 15% to 20% were seen once. A further study also used this sample, focusing on T cells in Graves' hyperthyroidism and ophthalmopathy.

Sequences were derived from peripheral blood mononuclear cells (PBMCs), sampled at new diagnosis, from a patient treated with antithyroid drugs. The source is a woman in her twenties or thirties with Graves disease.

This chain links TRBV6-2 or TRBV6-3 with TRBJ2-4, with D possibly being TRBD1 (5 bases). This CDR3 region has 14 residues. V gave up 5 bases and J gave up 15 bases, with 23 bases separating them. Per the germline V gene, CDR1 is MNHEY and CDR2 is SVGEGT. The DNA for the CDR3 is TGTGCCAGCAGTGAATCTGGGGCCGGCGGCGGTCGGTACTTC. Translating it yields CASSESGAGGGRYF.

There are many counts of this clonotype. The chain combines TRBV7-9 with TRBJ2-7, with 8 positions matching TRBD1. Looked up from germline, CDR1 is SEHNR and CDR2 is FQNEAQ (reference sequence). J gave up 6 bases and V 1 base, and 8 bases lay outside the gene matches. CDR3 length equals 15 residues. For the CDR3, the DNA is TGTGCCAGCAGCTTAGTCGGACAGGGTTTGGGCGAGCAGTACTTC. Its translation is CASSLVGQGLGEQYF.

This clonotype has only a few counts. The gene calls are TRBV12-5 and TRBJ2-2; D gene ambiguous. CDR3 length: 16 residues. The germline CDR1 and CDR2 sequences are LGHNT and FRNRAP. The germline V and J ends were trimmed by 0 bases and 2 bases, with 10 bases remaining between them. The CDR3 DNA follows: TGTGCTAGTGGTTTGGTACTGGCAGATAACACCGGGGAGCTGTTTTTT. Encoded protein: CASGLVLADNTGELFF.

Ten or more counts support this clonotype. The CDR3 region has the DNA TGTGCCAGCAGCCGCACAGGGAGAGTCTACAATGAGCAGTTCTTC. The encoded protein is CASSRTGRVYNEQFF. This sequence joins TRBV7-9 and TRBJ2-1; D possibly corresponds to TRBD1 (6 bases). Trimming pared 5 bases from V and 3 bases from J, leaving 14 bases between. This CDR3 comprises 15 residues. The germline V gene has CDR1 SEHNR and CDR2 FQNEAQ (reference sequence).

This clonotype was detected ten times or more. The chain joins TRBV7-9 to TRBJ1-1, with D tentatively TRBD1 (5 bases). V dropped 0 bases and J dropped 6 bases, with 23 bases sitting between them. The CDR3 is 18 residues long. CDR1 and CDR2 from the germline V gene are SEHNR and FQNEAQ (reference sequence). The DNA of the CDR3 is TGTGCCAGCAGCTTAGCGTTTTCGATGGGGTTCCCGGGGCCTGAAGCTTTCTTT. It specifies CASSLAFSMGFPGPEAFF.

This clonotype was recorded many times. A far larger clone differs by one base, so this is likely a read error. The CDR3 spells CASSLARELGEQFF. The CDR3 DNA is TGTGCCAGCAGCTTAGCTCGGGAGTTAGGTGAGCAGTTCTTC. V gene TRBV11-2 combines with J gene TRBJ2-1; maybe TRBD2 (6 bases). The CDR3 covers 14 residues. V lost 1 base to trimming and J lost 9 bases, with 13 bases between them. CDR1 and CDR2 (germline): SGHAT, FQNNGV.

The table lists this clonotype with many counts. This rearrangement joins TRBV9 to TRBJ1-1; D call uncertain. The germline CDR1 and CDR2 sequences are SGDLS and YYNGEE. CDR3 length: 13 amino acids. Deletions cut 1 base from V and 4 bases from J, with 8 bases between. The CDR3 nucleotides read TGTGCCAGCAGCGTATCAGGTGCCACTGAAGCTTTCTTT. Its protein is CASSVSGATEAFF.

V and J are TRBV20-1 and TRBJ1-5, with D possibly matching TRBD1 (6 bases). V was clipped by 3 bases and J by 6 bases, with 12 bases between them. The CDR3 has 13 residues. In germline, CDR1 is DFQATT, CDR2 SNEGSKA (reference sequence). The DNA of the CDR3 is TGCAGTGCTAGTGGAGCAGGGGCTCAGCCCCAGCATTTT. Translation: CSASGAGAQPQHF.